Below, 16 T cell receptor beta chains from the same sample are listed, as sequenced in a study of graft-versus-host responses after intestinal transplantation. The assay was immunoSEQ multiplex PCR, and TCRdb's table has in-frame clones only and misses some. Of about 120,000 clones listed, about nine tenths were seen once; the top ten hold roughly 0.2%. These receptors lack a known antigen. The specimen comprised unstimulated CD4+ T cells sorted from spleen or lymph node cells, sampled before intestinal transplant. These receptors all stem from a human donor who received an intestinal transplant.

The CDR3 region is CASRPVAGPYEQYF. In nucleotides, the CDR3 is TGTGCCAGCAGGCCCGTAGCGGGTCCCTACGAGCAGTACTTC. The chain combines TRBV6-1 with TRBJ2-7; 7 positions agree with TRBD2. This CDR3 comprises 14 residues. J lost 2 bases, V lost 6 bases, and 7 bases had no gene match. Per germline, CDR1 MNHNS and CDR2 SASEGT.

The rearrangement uses TRBV2 and TRBJ1-5; TRBD1 matches at 8 bases. The CDR3 is 14 amino acids. Germline CDR1 reads SNHLY; CDR2 reads FYNNEI. After removal of 3 bases from V and 6 bases from J, the junction contained 4 bases not matched to a gene. CDR3 sequence: CASSEDRVGQPQHF. DNA for the CDR3: TGTGCCAGCAGTGAGGACAGGGTGGGTCAGCCCCAGCATTTT.

The V call is TRBV7-9, the J call TRBJ2-7; 12 bases agree with TRBD2. Trimming removed 4 bases from V and 7 bases from J; junction bases left unmatched: 8. CDR1 and CDR2 (germline): SEHNR, FQNEAQ (reference sequence). The CDR3 runs 15 residues. Here the CDR3 DNA reads TGTGCCAGCAGCTACGGACTAGCGGGGCCAGGGGAGCAGTACTTC. Amino acids: CASSYGLAGPGEQYF.

The chain combines TRBV18 with TRBJ2-7; 11 positions agree with TRBD2. Germline lookup yields CDR1 KGHSH and CDR2 LQKENI. This CDR3 has 16 residues. After removal of 6 bases from V and 4 bases from J, the junction contained 11 bases not matched to a gene. CDR3 DNA: TGTGCCAGCTCGCCTACCGCCGGGACTAGCGGATACGAGCAGTACTTC. Protein sequence: CASSPTAGTSGYEQYF.

The rearrangement joins TRBV28 to TRBJ1-1; 7 bases line up with TRBD1. Trimming removed 5 bases from V and 7 bases from J; junction bases left unmatched: 10. This CDR3 is 14 amino acids long. The germline gives CDR1 MDHEN, CDR2 SYDVKM. CDR3 DNA sequence: TGTGCCAGCAGTATCCAAGGGGGCGCAAATGAAGCTTTCTTT. Its translation: CASSIQGGANEAFF.

V gene TRBV6-6 combines with J gene TRBJ2-3; 9 positions agree with TRBD2. CDR3 length: 14 residues. V shed 5 bases and J 0 bases; nucleotides not matched to a gene: 0. Germline V gene data show CDR1 as MNHNY and CDR2 as SVGAGI (reference sequence). In nucleotides, the CDR3 is TGTGCCAGCAGTACTAGCGGGAGCACAGATACGCAGTATTTT. Residues: CASSTSGSTDTQYF.

V and J are TRBV6-5 and TRBJ2-3; D is undetermined. The CDR3 covers 11 residues. With 6 bases removed from V and 6 bases from J, the gap between germline ends came to 7 bases. Germline CDR1 and CDR2: MNHEY and SVGAGI. CDR3 sequence: CASSSRDTQYF. In DNA form, the CDR3 reads TGTGCCAGCAGCTCCAGGGATACGCAGTATTTT.

The chain has TRBV30 and TRBJ2-7, with D uncertain. Trimming removed 0 bases from V and 5 bases from J, with 11 bases in between. The germline V gene has CDR1 GTSNPN and CDR2 SVGIG (reference sequence). The CDR3 runs 13 residues. The CDR3 bases are TGTGCCTGGAGTGTTTCCGGGTACCACGAGCAGTACTTC. Encoded protein: CAWSVSGYHEQYF.

As concerns this clone: The junction does not match germline at one end; this may be a read error. The chain is built from TRBV5-1 and TRBJ2-5, with 8 bases fitting TRBD2. The length of the CDR3 is 13 residues. Germline lookup yields CDR1 SGHRS and CDR2 YFSETQ. Written as DNA, the CDR3 is TGCACCAGCCAAGCGGGAGTAGGAGAGACCCAGTACTTC. This codes for CTSQAGVGETQYF.

The chain employs TRBV27 and TRBJ2-3, with D possibly being TRBD1 (6 bases). V was cut by 5 bases and J by 2 bases, with 17 bases left in between. Per germline, CDR1 MNHEY and CDR2 SMNVEV (reference sequence). The CDR3 covers 16 residues. This CDR3 reads CASSPAPGHPTDTQYF. The CDR3 bases are TGTGCCAGCAGTCCTGCACCGGGACACCCCACAGATACGCAGTATTTT.

This chain links TRBV2 with TRBJ1-2; D might be TRBD1 (5 bases). The CDR3 totals 15 residues. Trimming cost V 4 bases and J 4 bases, with 16 bases left between them. Germline loops: CDR1 SNHLY, CDR2 FYNNEI. The CDR3 DNA is TGTGCCAGCAGTGTGCTGGAGACAGTAATCTATGGCTACACCTTC. Encoded protein: CASSVLETVIYGYTF.

V and J are TRBV28 and TRBJ1-5; 10 positions agree with TRBD1. The trim removed 3 bases at V and 6 bases at J, leaving 8 bases unmatched. The length of the CDR3 is 16 residues. In germline, CDR1 is MDHEN, CDR2 SYDVKM. CDR3 loop: CASSFLRQGAFQPQHF. In nucleotides, the CDR3 is TGTGCCAGCAGTTTTCTCCGACAGGGGGCATTTCAGCCCCAGCATTTT.

This chain connects TRBV21-1 to TRBJ1-1; the D call of TRBD1 is as the table states it, not checked on the DNA. TRBV21-1 is marked as a pseudogene. The CDR3 has 11 amino acids. CDR3 protein: CASSKTGGAFF. CDR3 sequence (DNA): TGTGCCAGCAGCAAGACAGGGGGCGCTTTCTTT.

V usage is TRBV7-3 and J usage is TRBJ1-5; D remains unclear. The germline CDR1 and CDR2 sequences are SGHTA and FQGTGA. The CDR3 is 14 amino acids. V gave up 1 base and J gave up 11 bases, with 15 bases separating them. The CDR3 coding sequence is TGTGCCAGCAGCTTAAGGAGACACTCCGGGACCCAGCATTTT. Amino acid sequence: CASSLRRHSGTQHF.

This clone was found once. The chain links TRBV19 to TRBJ1-2, with TRBD1 identical over 9 bases. The V gene end was trimmed by 4 bases and the J gene end by 4 bases; junction bases not matched to a gene: 10. Germline-derived CDR1 and CDR2 are LNHDA and SQIVND (reference sequence). The CDR3 is 16 amino acids. The CDR3 reads CASSKGTGFRGYGYTF. The CDR3 bases are TGTGCCAGTAGTAAAGGGACAGGGTTCCGTGGCTATGGCTACACCTTC.

This clone was recorded once. Because it lacks the conserved phenylalanine or tryptophan at the end, this CDR3 is likely a read error. Because the CDR3's place on the DNA is in doubt, the DNA is left out and the CDR3 is given as listed by TCRdb. The gene calls are TRBV9 and TRBJ2-3; the table's D call TRBD2 went unverified against the DNA. The germline gives CDR1 SGDLS, CDR2 YYNGEE. The CDR3 spans 13 amino acids, including both terminal residues. CDR3 sequence: CASSTAPGLAWTL.